A selection of T cell receptor beta chains follows, all from one sample in a study of T cell changes during pregnancy in multiple sclerosis. Sequencing was performed with immunoSEQ multiplex PCR; in TCRdb, only in-frame clones are kept and a portion is missing. Counted here are approximately 92,000 clones, approximately 92% occurring once; the ten biggest clones make up more than 2.5%. The sample consisted of peripheral blood, taken in the first trimester of pregnancy. The receptors derive from a female donor with multiple sclerosis, enrolled in a pregnancy study. Both conserved end residues are trimmed from each CDR3.

V gene	J gene	CDR3 protein
TRBV6-6	TRBJ1-5	ASSQGVGPQH
TRBV29-1	TRBJ1-2	SVDHFGQGGGYT
TRBV28	TRBJ2-1	ASSLGREGF
TRBV6-6	TRBJ2-7	ASSYPGQGREQY
TRBV19	TRBJ2-7	ASSLPSGDEQY
TRBV4-3	TRBJ1-2	ASSQETAVSYGYT
TRBV10-3	TRBJ1-1	AISGGGTEAF
TRBV6-6	TRBJ1-1	ASSYRPEGAYTEAF
TRBV19	TRBJ2-7	ASSIDLAGRQEQY
TRBV9	TRBJ2-7	ASSATSGGYYEQY
TRBV19	TRBJ2-1	ASSATGQKYNEQF
TRBV6-5	TRBJ2-2	ASSPLVRLAGELF
TRBV5-6	TRBJ1-2	ASSFGTANYGYT
TRBV5-6	TRBJ1-2	ASSLGPTGDGYT
TRBV4-1	TRBJ2-1	ASSQSESPPINEQF
TRBV5-4	TRBJ2-2	ASSWTSGSRSNTGELF
TRBV19	TRBJ2-5	ASSIGGQGAETQY
TRBV18	TRBJ2-7	ASSPSQGLSYEQY
TRBV18	TRBJ1-4	ASSPPPGQAREKLF
TRBV6-6	TRBJ1-2	ASRRSGELSGYT
TRBV2	TRBJ2-6	ASTIRQGSSGANVLT
TRBV4-2	TRBJ1-1	ASSQGNRARGMDTEAF
TRBV5-4	TRBJ2-3	ATSGDGLRTDTQY
TRBV10-3	TRBJ2-1	AIRALASSYNEQF
TRBV5-5	TRBJ2-1	ASSLSGASYNEQF
TRBV7-2	TRBJ2-7	ASSLLRGLAGVGYEQY
TRBV11-2	TRBJ2-7	ASSLYPGAFGYEQY
TRBV19	TRBJ2-2	ATARDFTNTGELF
TRBV29-1	TRBJ2-1	SVESVLSSYNEQF
TRBV9	TRBJ1-1	ASSVPGQGTEAF
TRBV25-1	TRBJ2-3	ASRSGRRTDTQY
TRBV19	TRBJ1-5	ASSYTGGSASNQPQH
TRBV5-1	TRBJ1-2	ASSSGTYGYT
TRBV9	TRBJ2-3	ASSSNRDYTDTQY
TRBV29-1	TRBJ1-1	SVVGQGAAF
TRBV7-2	TRBJ2-1	ASSSGLYNEQF
TRBV9	TRBJ2-1	ASSGASHSYNEQF
TRBV7-2	TRBJ2-5	ASSLGQGNQETQY
TRBV6-5	TRBJ2-7	ASGRGRASYEQY
TRBV27	TRBJ2-7	ASSWGQSTYEQY
TRBV7-9	TRBJ2-7	ASSPPGEYEQY
TRBV20-1	TRBJ2-3	SASRGDTQY
TRBV7-9	TRBJ1-1	ASLRQTTEAF